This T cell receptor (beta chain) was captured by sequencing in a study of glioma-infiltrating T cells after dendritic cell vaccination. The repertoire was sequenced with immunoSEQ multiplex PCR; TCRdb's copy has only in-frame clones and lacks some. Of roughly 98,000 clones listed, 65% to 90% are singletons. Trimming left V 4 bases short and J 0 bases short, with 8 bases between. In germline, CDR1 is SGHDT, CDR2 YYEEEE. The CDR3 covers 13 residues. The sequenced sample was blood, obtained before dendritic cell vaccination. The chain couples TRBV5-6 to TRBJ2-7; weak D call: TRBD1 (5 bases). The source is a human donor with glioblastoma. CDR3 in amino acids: CASSTDSSYEQYF. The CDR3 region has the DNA TGTGCCAGCAGCACCGACAGCTCCTACGAGCAGTACTTC.